These 31 T cell receptor beta chains were all obtained from the same sample, sequenced in a study of T cells in Graves' hyperthyroidism and ophthalmopathy. What was amplified from RNA transcripts were TCR beta CDR3 regions. First-round RT-PCR targeting the TCR CDR3 was performed with the HTBI primer set. TCRdb processed the multiplex PCR reads anew with MiXCR; each CDR3 protein has one entry. The repertoire holds roughly 570,000 distinct CDR3 sequences, with 35% to 55% as singletons. Specimen: peripheral blood or thyroid tissue (not recorded which). Every receptor here comes from an adult woman with Graves' disease, either hyperthyroidism or ophthalmopathy (not recorded which).

To note about this clonotype: A much bigger clone sits one base away, suggesting this may be a read error. The CDR3 ends on some other residue instead of the conserved phenylalanine or tryptophan, so this is likely a read error. The chain links TRBV2 to TRBJ2-7; 11 bases are a match to TRBD2. Trimming cost V 7 bases and J 2 bases; bases outside gene matches: 4. This CDR3 has 14 residues. The germline CDR1 and CDR2 sequences are SNHLY and FYNNEI. The CDR3 coding sequence is TGTGCCAGCACACTAGCGGGAGAGACCTACGAGCAGTACCTC. It codes for CASTLAGETYEQYL.

This clonotype was picked up many times. The CDR3 sequence is CSGKQGRGFNEKLFF. CDR3 coding DNA: TGCAGTGGGAAACAGGGGAGGGGGTTTAATGAAAAACTGTTTTTT. The V call is TRBV20-1, the J call TRBJ1-4, with TRBD1 identical over 7 bases. The CDR3 extends over 15 amino acids. J lost 4 bases, V lost 7 bases, and 12 bases had no gene match. Germline CDR1 DFQATT, CDR2 SNEGSKA (reference sequence).

CDR3 DNA sequence: TGCGCCAGCAGTGACAGGGGGGGCCAGCCCCAGCATTTT. Protein: CASSDRGGQPQHF. This chain uses TRBV10-1 with TRBJ1-5; TRBD1 matches at 7 bases. CDR3 length equals 13 residues. CDR1 is WNHNN and CDR2 is SYGVQD in the germline V gene (reference sequence). The V gene end was trimmed by 3 bases and the J gene end by 7 bases; junction bases not matched to a gene: 3.

This chain uses TRBV25-1 with TRBJ2-2, with D tentatively TRBD1 (5 bases). Germline CDR1 and CDR2: MGHDK and SYGVNS. V lost 1 base and J lost 2, with 8 bases in between. The length of the CDR3 is 15 residues. In DNA, the CDR3 is TGTGCCAGCAGTGAATCTGGACAAAACACCGGGGAGCTGTTTTTT. It encodes CASSESGQNTGELFF.

This clonotype was observed many times. The genes are TRBV7-9 and TRBJ1-1; no clear D. Per the germline V gene, CDR1 is SEHNR and CDR2 is FQNEAQ (reference sequence). Trimming removed 1 base from V and 4 bases from J, with 13 bases in between. The CDR3 has 15 residues. The CDR3 DNA is TGTGCCAGCAGCTTAGACCCCCGAACGGCCACTGAAGCTTTCTTT. Its protein product is CASSLDPRTATEAFF. Drawing the rest from reference TRBV7-9 and TRBJ1-1, the complete variable domain is DTGVSQNPRHKITKRGQNVTFRCDPISEHNRLYWYRQTLGQGPEFLTYFQNEAQLEKSRLLSDRFSAERPKGSFSTLEIQRTEQGDSAMYLCASSLDPRTATEAFFGQGTRLTVV.

The gene calls are TRBV28 and TRBJ1-6; weak D call: TRBD1 (6 bases). The CDR3 loop spans 16 amino acids. Germline V gene lookup returns CDR1 MDHEN and CDR2 SYDVKM. Trimming shortened V by 3 bases and J by 10 bases, and 19 bases separated the two germline ends. CDR3 coding DNA: TGTGCCAGCAGTTTCCGCAGGTGGGGGGCAGGATCACCCCTCCACTTT. This translates into CASSFRRWGAGSPLHF.

The V gene is TRBV20-1, the J gene TRBJ2-3, with D possibly called TRBD1 or TRBD2 (5 bases each). In germline, CDR1 is DFQATT, CDR2 SNEGSKA (reference sequence). CDR3 length: 16 amino acids. V dropped 4 bases and J dropped 6 bases, with 23 bases sitting between them. The CDR3 DNA sequence: TGCAGTGCTACCGAGGGGATGGGGAGACCTGGTGATACGCAGTATTTT. As protein: CSATEGMGRPGDTQYF.

This clonotype was observed at least ten times. This chain links TRBV2 with TRBJ2-7; 11 bases line up with TRBD2. V dropped 8 bases and J dropped 0; count of bases not matched to a gene: 3. The CDR3 consists of 14 residues. Germline V gives CDR1 SNHLY, CDR2 FYNNEI. The chain's CDR3 is CASVAGGPSYEQYF. The DNA of the CDR3 is TGTGCCAGCGTAGCGGGAGGGCCCTCCTACGAGCAGTACTTC.

This clonotype was found a few times. V gene TRBV29-1 combines with J gene TRBJ1-4; D gene unclear. This CDR3 comprises 11 residues. Germline CDR1 SQVTM, CDR2 ANQGSEA. The germline V and J ends were trimmed by 2 bases and 10 bases, with 8 bases remaining between them. As DNA, the CDR3 is TGCAGCGTTGAAAAGGGAGGAAAACTGTTTTTT. Encoded protein: CSVEKGGKLFF. The entire variable domain, with the rest obtained from reference TRBV29-1 and TRBJ1-4, is as follows: SAVISQKPSRDICQRGTSLTIQCQVDSQVTMMFWYRQQPGQSLTLIATANQGSEATYESGFVIDKFPISRPNLTFSTLTVSNMSPEDSSIYLCSVEKGGKLFFGSGTQLSVL.

The chain carries TRBV29-1 and TRBJ1-2; TRBD1 might be the D (5 bases). Germline CDR1 and CDR2: SQVTM and ANQGSEA. CDR3 length equals 10 residues. Trimming cost V 7 bases and J 12 bases, with 15 bases left between them. The CDR3 is CSAGISGNTF. DNA for the CDR3: TGCAGCGCAGGGATTTCTGGAAACACCTTC. Full variable domain (remainder filled in from reference TRBV29-1 and TRBJ1-2): SAVISQKPSRDICQRGTSLTIQCQVDSQVTMMFWYRQQPGQSLTLIATANQGSEATYESGFVIDKFPISRPNLTFSTLTVSNMSPEDSSIYLCSAGISGNTFGSGTRLTVV.

V is TRBV7-9 and J is TRBJ2-5; D gene uncertain. With 5 bases removed from V and 5 bases from J, the gap between germline ends came to 18 bases. The CDR3 has 15 residues. Germline-derived CDR1 and CDR2 are SEHNR and FQNEAQ (reference sequence). The DNA for the CDR3 is TGTGCCAGCAGCCGAGTTTGGCGTGGAGAGGAGACCCAGTACTTC. Its protein is CASSRVWRGEETQYF.

The chain carries TRBV19 and TRBJ1-1; TRBD1 might be the D (6 bases). This CDR3 contains 13 residues. Germline V gene data show CDR1 as LNHDA and CDR2 as SQIVND (reference sequence). V was cut by 3 bases and J by 8 bases, with 13 bases left in between. CDR3 loop: CASSIGWTAEAFF. In DNA, the CDR3 is TGTGCCAGTAGTATCGGCTGGACAGCCGAAGCTTTCTTT.

The chain joins TRBV29-1 to TRBJ2-7; a weak D match, TRBD1 (5 bases). The V gene's germline CDR1 is SQVTM and CDR2 ANQGSEA. Trimming took 3 bases from V and 4 from J, leaving 16 bases between them. CDR3 length: 14 residues. CDR3 amino acids: CSVDRTTGGYEQYF. The CDR3 DNA follows: TGCAGCGTTGACAGGACAACCGGTGGGTACGAGCAGTACTTC.

This clonotype has at least ten counts. The V gene is TRBV9, the J gene TRBJ1-1; D ambiguous. Germline V gene data show CDR1 as SGDLS and CDR2 as YYNGEE. V dropped 0 bases and J dropped 6 bases, with 15 bases sitting between them. This CDR3 is built from 15 residues. CDR3 sequence: CASSVEGKGRAEAFF. CDR3 DNA sequence: TGTGCCAGCAGCGTAGAGGGTAAAGGAAGGGCTGAAGCTTTCTTT.

This sequence joins TRBV7-9 and TRBJ1-2; no firm D call. V lost 4 bases to trimming and J lost 10 bases, with 16 bases between them. Looked up from germline, CDR1 is SEHNR and CDR2 is FQNEAQ (reference sequence). This CDR3 has 13 amino acids. The CDR3 DNA sequence: TGTGCCAGCAGCTCCGGTCCTCCCGGTGACTACACCTTC. Its translation is CASSSGPPGDYTF.

This clonotype was seen more than once but under ten times. The chain combines TRBV7-9 with TRBJ1-3; D remains unclear. This CDR3 spans 14 amino acids. V shed 6 bases and J shed 0 bases, with 9 bases lying between them. Germline V gene data show CDR1 as SEHNR and CDR2 as FQNEAQ (reference sequence). CDR3: CASRIQHSGNTIYF. The CDR3 DNA reads TGTGCCAGCAGGATTCAGCACTCTGGAAACACCATATATTTT.

Note on this clonotype: The CDR3 carries no conserved terminal phenylalanine or tryptophan, so it likely arises from a read error. The chain is built from TRBV2 and TRBJ1-1; TRBD1 is a possible D gene (6 bases). In germline, CDR1 is SNHLY, CDR2 FYNNEI. The length of the CDR3 is 15 residues. The V and J ends lost 2 bases and 1 base respectively, with 11 bases between them. The CDR3 sequence: CASSEQGRGNTEAFS. The CDR3 DNA reads as TGTGCCAGCAGTGAACAGGGGAGGGGGAACACTGAAGCTTTCTCT.

The chain couples TRBV10-3 to TRBJ1-4; no reliable D call. Trimming shortened V by 2 bases and J by 3 bases, and 19 bases separated the two germline ends. This CDR3 has 18 amino acids. CDR1 and CDR2 from the germline V gene are ENHRY and SYGVKD. CDR3 in amino acids: CAISEPLGKGAANEKLFF. As DNA, the CDR3 is TGTGCCATCAGTGAGCCCCTGGGGAAAGGAGCAGCTAATGAAAAACTGTTTTTT.

V is TRBV5-1 and J is TRBJ2-3; TRBD2 matches at 8 bases. Germline values: CDR1 SGHRS, CDR2 YFSETQ. The J segment lost 0 bases and the V segment lost 4 bases, leaving 1 base of the junction unmatched. The CDR3 loop spans 14 amino acids. CDR3 sequence: CASSVAGSTDTQYF. In nucleotides, the CDR3 is TGCGCCAGCAGCGTAGCGGGGAGCACAGATACGCAGTATTTT.

This rearrangement joins TRBV10-3 to TRBJ1-1, with 11 nucleotides matching TRBD1. Trimming at V came to 0 bases and at J to 6 bases, leaving 6 bases not matched to a gene. This CDR3 comprises 16 residues. Germline V gene sequence: CDR1 ENHRY, CDR2 SYGVKD. For the CDR3, the DNA is TGTGCCATCAGTGAGTCCGGGACAGGGGGTATGGCTGAAGCTTTCTTT. Its translation is CAISESGTGGMAEAFF.

This clonotype was found many times. This chain connects TRBV2 to TRBJ1-4; D not certain. V lost 10 bases and J 12 bases, leaving 27 bases between the germline ends. CDR1 is SNHLY and CDR2 is FYNNEI in the germline V gene. The CDR3 has 15 residues. CDR3: CATSRRTSPLMELFF. CDR3 coding DNA: TGTGCCACCTCCCGGCGGACTTCTCCCTTGATGGAACTGTTTTTT.

This clonotype was observed many times. This chain uses TRBV7-9 with TRBJ2-7, with 13 positions matching TRBD2. Germline CDR1 reads SEHNR; CDR2 reads FQNEAQ (reference sequence). V gave up 4 bases and J gave up 5 bases; unmatched junction bases: 8. CDR3 size: 16 residues. Here the CDR3 reads CASSSRQGLAGDEQYF. The DNA of the CDR3 is TGTGCCAGCAGCTCACGCCAAGGACTAGCGGGAGACGAGCAGTACTTC.

V gene TRBV9 combines with J gene TRBJ1-1; D uncertain. Trimming left V 3 bases short and J 6 bases short, with 18 bases between. The CDR3 is 15 amino acids. The germline gives CDR1 SGDLS, CDR2 YYNGEE. The CDR3 sequence: CASSARVTEGSEAFF. The CDR3 DNA reads as TGTGCCAGCAGCGCGAGGGTGACGGAGGGCTCTGAAGCTTTCTTT.

As for this clonotype: In this CDR3 the conserved last residue, phenylalanine or tryptophan, is missing, so a read error is likely. The DNA is left out, because the CDR3 cannot be placed on it with certainty; the CDR3 is given as TCRdb lists it. The V call is TRBV5-1, the J call TRBJ1-2. Germline CDR1 SGHRS, CDR2 YFSETQ. The CDR3 totals 12 residues, both ends included. The CDR3 region is CASSSLSGRATY.

V and J are TRBV7-6 and TRBJ2-5; maybe TRBD2 (5 bases). V was clipped by 10 bases and J by 2 bases, with 8 bases between them. The CDR3 contains 11 residues. The germline gives CDR1 SGHVS, CDR2 FNYEAQ. CDR3 in DNA: TGTGCCACACGGGATCAAGAGACCCAGTACTTC. Protein: CATRDQETQYF.

This clonotype was seen at least ten times. This chain uses TRBV3-1 with TRBJ2-7, with no clear D. V was cut by 0 bases and J by 4 bases, with 1 base left in between. Germline V gives CDR1 LGHDT, CDR2 YNNKEL (reference sequence). The CDR3 has 11 amino acids. For the CDR3, the DNA is TGTGCCAGCAGCCAAGATTACGAGCAGTACTTC. This translates into CASSQDYEQYF.

This clonotype was found a few times. A much more abundant neighbour one base away suggests this may be a read error. This chain uses TRBV12-3 or TRBV12-4 with TRBJ1-5; 7 bases are shared with TRBD1. The CDR3 is made up of 16 amino acids. The CDR3 region has the DNA TGTGCCAGCAGTTTAGGAGCGACAGGGCTAGGTCAGCCCAAGCATTTT. Translating gives CASSLGATGLGQPKHF.

The chain employs TRBV7-2 and TRBJ2-5; TRBD1 might be the D (6 bases). V shed 2 bases and J shed 9 bases, with 13 bases lying between them. Germline CDR1 SGHTA, CDR2 FQGNSA. The CDR3 loop spans 13 amino acids. The CDR3 loop reads CASSLRAGQPQYF. CDR3 nucleotides: TGTGCCAGCAGCTTAAGGGCTGGACAGCCCCAGTACTTC. The entire variable domain, with the rest obtained from reference TRBV7-2 and TRBJ2-5, is as follows: GAGVSQSPSNKVTEKGKDVELRCDPISGHTALYWYRQSLGQGLEFLIYFQGNSAPDKSGLPSDRFSAERTGGSVSTLTIQRTQQEDSAVYLCASSLRAGQPQYFGPGTRLLVL.

This clonotype was seen repeatedly, ten times or more. The chain couples TRBV28 to TRBJ2-7; a possible D gene is TRBD2 (5 bases). V lost 2 bases, J lost 7 bases, and 6 bases lay in between. CDR1 is MDHEN and CDR2 is SYDVKM in the germline V gene. The CDR3 consists of 11 residues. The CDR3 DNA reads as TGTGCCAGCAGTTTAGGGGAGGAGCAGTACTTC. Translation: CASSLGEEQYF.

This clonotype was counted ten times or more. J is TRBJ1-1 and V is TRBV20-1, with D unresolved. V was cut by 0 bases and J by 3 bases, with 5 bases left in between. Germline CDR1 DFQATT, CDR2 SNEGSKA (reference sequence). The CDR3 is 12 residues long. The CDR3 is CSARDVYTEAFF. CDR3 DNA sequence: TGCAGTGCTAGAGATGTTTACACTGAAGCTTTCTTT.

The V and J genes are TRBV4-1 and TRBJ2-7, with 12 bases identical to TRBD1. CDR1 MGHRA and CDR2 YSYEKL come from the germline V gene. Trimming cost V 3 bases and J 4 bases; bases outside gene matches: 4. CDR3 size: 15 residues. The CDR3 nucleotides read TGCGCCAGCAGCCAGGGACAGGGGGCAGTTTACGAGCAGTACTTC. Encoded protein: CASSQGQGAVYEQYF.